A selection of T cell receptor beta chains follows, all from one sample in a study of a mutant IDH1 vaccine in newly diagnosed glioma. No antigen has been assigned to these receptors. Measured with immunoSEQ multiplex PCR; TCRdb has only the in-frame clones, and not every one. Among tens of thousands of clones listed, roughly 80% were seen once. The sample here was PBMCs, taken from a glioma patient whose treatment included an IDH1 peptide vaccine. These receptors came from a man aged 50 to 60 with glioma. The conserved cysteine and the conserved F or W are not part of the CDR3 here.

V	J	CDR3
TRBV7-3	TRBJ2-3	ASSLTYSSTDTQY
TRBV5-5	TRBJ2-5	ASGTYTGDQETQY
TRBV5-4	TRBJ2-7	ASSLSGGAREQY
TRBV5-1	TRBJ2-1	ASSLIPTPQANNWQF
TRBV4-1	TRBJ1-6	ASSQDGGVRSPLH
TRBV19	TRBJ2-2	ASSIGRGGLNTGELF
TRBV7-6	TRBJ1-1	ASSPPGWNTEAF
TRBV19	TRBJ2-6	ASSRRTGGLGANVLT
TRBV30	TRBJ2-6	AWSSGGANVLT
TRBV28	TRBJ1-2	ASRTGVLYGYT
TRBV9	TRBJ2-3	ASSVAQGASTDTQY
TRBV6-1	TRBJ1-1	ASIPLGGANTEAF
TRBV29-1	TRBJ2-1	SVVPDPGSGNNEQF
TRBV19	TRBJ1-1	ASSIDRGRAF
TRBV5-1	TRBJ1-3	ASSLGQGNGNTIY
TRBV6-6	TRBJ1-3	ASSYSGGNTIY
TRBV5-6	TRBJ1-4	ASSPGQGGFEKLF
TRBV10-2	TRBJ1-3	ASTVSPGNTIY
TRBV7-9	TRBJ2-2	ASSLENTGPGELF
TRBV7-9	TRBJ1-2	ASSSMTVDGYT
TRBV19	TRBJ1-3	ATRPSSGNTIY
TRBV6-5	TRBJ2-5	ASTHWTGEQETQY
TRBV7-8	TRBJ1-5	ASSFGGFNQPQH
TRBV6-6	TRBJ2-7	ARKTVSYEQY
TRBV27	TRBJ1-1	ASSFGTGSEAF
TRBV9	TRBJ1-1	ASSALPQGTMNTEAF
TRBV6-6	TRBJ1-4	ASSLGRGDEKLF
TRBV5-4	TRBJ1-4	ASSGTGGEKLF
TRBV5-4	TRBJ2-5	ASSLESRDETQY
TRBV25-1	TRBJ1-1	ASSGSKAEGATRPEAF
TRBV7-9	TRBJ1-1	ASSAGTQNTEAF
TRBV7-2	TRBJ1-5	ASSLVGDQPQH
TRBV29-1	TRBJ1-3	SVEDAGVFPSGNTIY
TRBV5-5	TRBJ2-7	ASSLQGGGYEQY
TRBV4-2	TRBJ2-1	ASSQVASGTRGNDEQF
TRBV9	TRBJ1-2	ASSVSSRDNYGYT
TRBV5-6	TRBJ2-1	ASSPGTGGYNEQF
TRBV7-3	TRBJ1-1	ASSPGYTEAF
TRBV19	TRBJ2-6	ASLIGYTDSGANVLT
TRBV6-5	TRBJ2-2	ASSYSGTGELF